Each of the 3 T cell receptor beta chains below was sequenced from the same sample in a study of cytomegalovirus exposure and HLA in healthy donors. The PCR employed 60 Vbeta primers together with 13 Jbeta primers. Only in-frame clones appear in the TCRdb table, and some are missing; sequencing was by immunoSEQ multiplex PCR. The table records approximately 130,000 clones, more than 80% of them present only once. The sample taken for sequencing was PBMCs. The receptors shown here come from a woman in her 30s in good health and CMV-seropositive.

This clone was picked up one time. The chain combines TRBV6-6 with TRBJ2-1; a possible D gene is TRBD2 (5 bases). Germline V gene data show CDR1 as MNHNY and CDR2 as SVGAGI (reference sequence). V shed 7 bases and J shed 8 bases, with 12 bases lying between them. The CDR3 is made up of 12 amino acids. This CDR3 is CASNDYRDEQFF. Here the CDR3 DNA reads TGTGCCAGCAATGACTATCGCGATGAGCAGTTCTTC.

The rearrangement joins TRBV30 to TRBJ1-5; D is ambiguous. The ends were cut back, 5 bases at V and 2 bases at J, with 13 bases in the middle. This CDR3 spans 14 amino acids. Germline lookup yields CDR1 GTSNPN and CDR2 SVGIG (reference sequence). The CDR3 sequence is CAWQIDTRNQPQHF. The CDR3 DNA reads TGTGCCTGGCAGATCGACACTCGCAATCAGCCCCAGCATTTT.

The chain combines TRBV12-5 with TRBJ1-5; perhaps TRBD1 as D (6 bases). Germline loops: CDR1 LGHNT, CDR2 FRNRAP. V was cut by 7 bases and J by 3 bases, with 22 bases left in between. This CDR3 is built from 17 residues. CDR3 in amino acids: CASVTYGWAGVNQPQHF. CDR3 in DNA: TGTGCTAGTGTCACTTACGGGTGGGCAGGGGTCAATCAGCCCCAGCATTTT.